The present T cell receptor beta chain was sequenced within a study of blood T cell repertoires in COVID-19. Study-level information: Sample material is recorded as cDNA or gDNA derived from T cells, B-cell-depleted T cells, or PBMCs.

Source study methods: Quantification of nucleated cells was approximated via reference gene primer amplification. Data came from immunoSEQ multiplex PCR; TCRdb stores just in-frame clones and leaves some out. For V, J and clone size, that table is used; D and trimming come from the DNA. The table includes around 260,000 clones, over 80% detected once. The CDR3 has 14 amino acids. The germline V gene encodes CDR1 SEHNR and CDR2 FQNEAQ (reference sequence). The V and J ends lost 7 bases and 1 base, in that order; junction bases with no gene match: 7. The origin of this receptor is a man in his 60s who had recovered from COVID-19. Input material: peripheral blood. The chain joins TRBV7-9 to TRBJ2-7; TRBD1 matches 7 bases. This chain's CDR3 is CASTKQGESYEQYF. DNA of the CDR3: TGTGCCAGCACAAAGCAGGGGGAATCCTACGAGCAGTACTTC.